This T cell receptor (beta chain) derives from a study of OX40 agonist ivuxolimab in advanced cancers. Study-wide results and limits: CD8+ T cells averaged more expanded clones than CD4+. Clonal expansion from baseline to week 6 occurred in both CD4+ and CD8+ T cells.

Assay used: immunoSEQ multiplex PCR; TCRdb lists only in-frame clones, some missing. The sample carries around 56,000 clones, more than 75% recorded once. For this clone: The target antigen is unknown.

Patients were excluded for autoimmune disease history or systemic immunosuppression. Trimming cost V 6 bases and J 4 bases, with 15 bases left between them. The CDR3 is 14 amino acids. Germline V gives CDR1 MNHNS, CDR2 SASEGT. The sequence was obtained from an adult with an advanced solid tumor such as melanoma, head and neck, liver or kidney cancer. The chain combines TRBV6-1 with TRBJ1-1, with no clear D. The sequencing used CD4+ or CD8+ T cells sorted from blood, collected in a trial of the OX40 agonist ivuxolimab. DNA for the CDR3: TGTGCCAGCAGCAGGATACGGACGGGCACTGAAGCTTTCTTT. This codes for CASSRIRTGTEAFF.